This T cell receptor (beta chain) was documented in a study of shared clonotypes between healthy human individuals. The CDR3 spans 15 residues. V was shortened by 3 bases and J by 5 bases, with 16 bases between the two germline ends. Germline-derived CDR1 and CDR2 are SGHDN and FVKESK. This table comes from immunoSEQ multiplex PCR, and its TCRdb copy is limited to in-frame clones, with some not included. Among around 700,000 clones, 60% to 75% were seen once, and the ten largest hold 1.5% to 2%. Comments on this clone: Its antigen is unidentified.

Whole-study results and caveats: A handful of donors showed sharing of approximately 5% of naive CD4 clonotypes. What rarefaction showed was incomplete sorted-subset sequencing despite large depth.

Material for sequencing was memory CD4+ T cells sorted from blood. Subset denoted: CD45RA-negative fraction. This sequence originates from a woman aged 25 to 39 in good health. The chain uses TRBV14 and TRBJ1-1; D gene uncertain. This chain's CDR3 is CASSQSVAAGTEAFF. CDR3 DNA sequence: TGTGCCAGCAGCCAGAGCGTTGCTGCGGGGACTGAAGCTTTCTTT.